These 13 T cell receptor beta chains were sequenced from one sample in a study of PD-L1 blockade in urothelial cancer. Time point noted: peripheral blood 6 weeks after treatment start. Profiling relied on immunoSEQ multiplex PCR, and the TCRdb table lists in-frame clones only, not all of them. The table includes around 110,000 clones, 80% to 90% detected once. The sample here was PBMCs, taken around atezolizumab (anti-PD-L1) treatment. The receptors shown here come from a man aged 55 to 70 with urothelial cancer.

This chain joins TRBV7-2 and TRBJ2-1; no clear D. With 5 bases removed from V and 7 bases from J, the gap between germline ends came to 9 bases. This CDR3 region has 12 residues. From germline, CDR1 is SGHTA and CDR2 FQGNSA. The CDR3 bases are TGTGCCAGCAGCCCCCAGGTGAATGAGCAGTTCTTC. Translated, it gives CASSPQVNEQFF. The full variable domain, completed using reference TRBV7-2 and TRBJ2-1, is GAGVSQSPSNKVTEKGKDVELRCDPISGHTALYWYRQSLGQGLEFLIYFQGNSAPDKSGLPSDRFSAERTGGSVSTLTIQRTQQEDSAVYLCASSPQVNEQFFGPGTRLTVL.

The chain combines TRBV1 with TRBJ2-5; the D call in the table, TRBD2, was not verified against the DNA. TRBV1 is a listed pseudogene. The CDR3 contains 16 residues. CDR3 residues: CTSSPLAGGSQETQYF. The CDR3 DNA follows: TGCACCAGCAGCCCTCTAGCGGGGGGTAGCCAAGAGACCCAGTACTTC.

The rearrangement uses TRBV18 and TRBJ2-1; no definite D call. Per the germline V gene, CDR1 is KGHSH and CDR2 is LQKENI. V lost 0 bases and J lost 7, with 7 bases in between. CDR3 length: 13 amino acids. The CDR3 sequence: CASSPPAVNEQFF. DNA of the CDR3: TGTGCCAGCTCACCACCGGCGGTAAATGAGCAGTTCTTC.

Written as DNA, the CDR3 is TGTGCCAGCAGCAAATGGGGGGATGAGAACACTGAAGCTTTCTTT. Translated, it gives CASSKWGDENTEAFF. V is TRBV4-2 and J is TRBJ1-1; possible D gene TRBD1, 5 bases. V gave up 5 bases and J gave up 1 base, with 14 bases separating them. This CDR3 spans 15 amino acids. CDR1 is LGHNA and CDR2 is YNFKEQ in the germline V gene.

The V call is TRBV4-2, the J call TRBJ1-5; TRBD1 matches at 9 bases. CDR1 and CDR2 (germline): LGHNA, YNFKEQ. The J segment lost 2 bases and the V segment lost 3 bases, leaving 2 bases of the junction unmatched. The CDR3 loop spans 15 amino acids. CDR3 amino acids: CASSHRDRGNQPQHF. As DNA, the CDR3 is TGTGCCAGCAGCCACCGGGACAGGGGCAATCAGCCCCAGCATTTT.

This rearrangement joins TRBV18 to TRBJ2-3; 13 nucleotides line up with TRBD2. The ends lost 2 bases at V and 4 bases at J; junction bases unmatched: 6. In germline, CDR1 is KGHSH, CDR2 LQKENI. The CDR3 extends over 17 amino acids. CDR3 residues: CASSPTSGGAIADTQYF. The CDR3 DNA follows: TGTGCCAGCTCACCAACTAGCGGGGGGGCTATCGCAGATACGCAGTATTTT. Full variable domain (missing parts from reference TRBV18 and TRBJ2-3): NAGVMQNPRHLVRRRGQEARLRCSPMKGHSHVYWYRQLPEEGLKFMVYLQKENIIDESGMPKERFSAEFPKEGPSILRIQQVVRGDSAAYFCASSPTSGGAIADTQYFGPGTRLTVL.

This rearrangement joins TRBV5-1 to TRBJ1-2; TRBD1 might be the D (5 bases). V lost 7 bases, J lost 5 bases, and 12 bases lay in between. The CDR3 sequence is 12 residues long. Germline CDR1 reads SGHRS; CDR2 reads YFSETQ. CDR3 in amino acids: CASQGGQYGYTF. Written as DNA, the CDR3 is TGCGCCAGCCAAGGCGGACAATATGGCTACACCTTC.

The V call is TRBV7-9, the J call TRBJ2-7, with D perhaps TRBD2 (6 bases). Germline CDR1 SEHNR, CDR2 FQNEAQ (reference sequence). The ends were cut back, 5 bases at V and 5 bases at J, with 22 bases in the middle. This CDR3 comprises 16 residues. CDR3 residues: CASSGSRQGGFHEQYF. CDR3 sequence (DNA): TGTGCCAGCAGCGGTAGTCGTCAGGGAGGTTTCCACGAGCAGTACTTC.

This chain connects TRBV19 to TRBJ1-5, with D possibly matching TRBD1 (6 bases). The CDR3 runs 17 residues. V was trimmed by 5 bases and J by 0 bases, leaving 17 bases between them. Germline assignment: CDR1 LNHDA and CDR2 SQIVND (reference sequence). The CDR3 nucleotides read TGTGCCAGTAGTTCCCGAGGGACGGGACATAGCAATCAGCCCCAGCATTTT. It yields the protein CASSSRGTGHSNQPQHF.

The gene calls are TRBV19 and TRBJ1-2, with 8 nucleotides matching TRBD1. Germline V gives CDR1 LNHDA, CDR2 SQIVND (reference sequence). This CDR3 has 13 amino acids. After removal of 7 bases from V and 8 bases from J, the junction contained 9 bases not matched to a gene. Written as DNA, the CDR3 is TGTGCCAGTACCGGACAGGGTCGTTGGGGCTACACCTTC. It codes for CASTGQGRWGYTF.

The genes are TRBV2 and TRBJ2-4; TRBD1 aligns across 12 bases. With 10 bases clipped from V and 2 bases from J, the junction kept 3 bases outside the gene matches. CDR3 length equals 14 residues. Germline V gene data show CDR1 as SNHLY and CDR2 as FYNNEI. The CDR3 reads CATGQGATKNIQYF. DNA for the CDR3: TGTGCCACGGGACAGGGGGCCACCAAAAACATTCAGTACTTC.

The chain combines TRBV7-2 with TRBJ2-5; TRBD1 agrees at 11 bases. Germline assignment: CDR1 SGHTA and CDR2 FQGNSA. This CDR3 spans 16 amino acids. V shed 3 bases and J 4 bases; nucleotides not matched to a gene: 7. As DNA, the CDR3 is TGTGCCAGCAGCTTCGGACAGGGGGCTTGGGGAGAGACCCAGTACTTC. This gives the protein CASSFGQGAWGETQYF.

This clone was seen a handful of times. V is TRBV5-4 and J is TRBJ2-7; maybe TRBD1 (6 bases). The CDR3 is 15 amino acids. The germline V gene has CDR1 SGHNT and CDR2 YYREEE (reference sequence). Trimming took 2 bases from V and 0 from J, leaving 12 bases between them. CDR3 in amino acids: CASSFGPDSSYEQYF. In DNA form, the CDR3 reads TGTGCCAGCAGCTTCGGGCCGGACAGCTCCTACGAGCAGTACTTC. Full variable domain (rest looked up from reference TRBV5-4 and TRBJ2-7): ETGVTQSPTHLIKTRGQQVTLRCSSQSGHNTVSWYQQALGQGPQFIFQYYREEENGRGNFPPRFSGLQFPNYSSELNVNALELDDSALYLCASSFGPDSSYEQYFGPGTRLTVT.